The 6 T cell receptor beta chains below all came from one sample that was sequenced in a study of T cell repertoires in cytomegalovirus infection (dated by TCRdb to the late 2010s). Instrument on record: Illumina HiSeq 1500. TCRdb ran its own pipeline on the public reads, namely fastp trimming at Q25 and MiXCR clone calling, and kept in-frame beta chains. Rows with a matching CDR3 protein are joined into one entry that keeps the most common DNA and genes. In this sample the table shows around 740,000 distinct CDR3 sequences, approximately 40% of which occur a single time. The ten largest clonotypes hold about 2.8% of the sample. The sample consisted of PBMCs. Receptors originate from a human donor in good health (CMV status not recorded). Some clones in this sample may be carry-over from other donors' samples.

The gene calls are TRBV24-1 and TRBJ2-3, with TRBD1 matching over 7 bases. CDR1 and CDR2 (germline): KGHDR, SFDVKD. Losses at the gene ends were 6 bases for V and 8 bases for J; bases not matched to a gene: 10. This CDR3 has 14 residues. In DNA form, the CDR3 reads TGTGCCACCAGTCCTGGGACAGTCTTCCCTACGCAGTATTTT. It yields the protein CATSPGTVFPTQYF.

CDR3 residues: CASSGNTGPYEQYF. For the CDR3, the DNA is TGCGCCAGCAGTGGGAACACAGGGCCCTACGAGCAGTACTTC. V and J are TRBV10-1 and TRBJ2-7; tentative D call: TRBD1 (6 bases). Germline V lookup: CDR1 WNHNN, CDR2 SYGVQD (reference sequence). V dropped 4 bases and J dropped 2 bases, with 12 bases sitting between them. The CDR3 is made up of 14 amino acids.

The chain couples TRBV11-1 to TRBJ2-5; D remains ambiguous. The germline V gene encodes CDR1 SGHAT and CDR2 FQDESV (reference sequence). The CDR3 is 13 amino acids. V was shortened by 4 bases and J by 1 base, with 7 bases between the two germline ends. This chain's CDR3 is CASSYGSQETQYF. The DNA of the CDR3 is TGTGCCAGCAGCTACGGCTCCCAAGAGACCCAGTACTTC.

V and J are TRBV6-2 or TRBV6-3 and TRBJ1-5, with TRBD1 matching 9 bases. Looked up from germline, CDR1 is MNHEY and CDR2 is SVGEGT. The trim removed 5 bases at V and 4 bases at J, leaving 6 bases unmatched. The CDR3 has 15 amino acids. The CDR3 region has the DNA TGTGCCAGCAGTCGAGCCGGGACAGGGAATCAGCCCCAGCATTTT. This sequence encodes CASSRAGTGNQPQHF.

This clonotype was counted between two and nine times. The chain is built from TRBV7-2 and TRBJ1-4; no clear D. Germline assignment: CDR1 SGHTA and CDR2 FQGNSA. Between the trimmed V and J ends, which lost 1 base and 10 bases, there was a span of 7 bases. The CDR3 covers 12 residues. The DNA for the CDR3 is TGTGCCAGCAGCTTAGAGGCGGGAAAACTGTTTTTT. This sequence encodes CASSLEAGKLFF.

For this clonotype: This may be a read error: a much more frequent sequence differs by one nucleotide. The gene calls are TRBV7-2 and TRBJ2-7, with D maybe TRBD2 (5 bases). The CDR3 is 11 amino acids. The germline CDR1 and CDR2 sequences are SGHTA and FQGNSA. The DNA of the CDR3 is TGTGCCAGCAGCTTGAGGGTCGAGCATTACTTC. Amino acid sequence: CASSLRVEHYF.